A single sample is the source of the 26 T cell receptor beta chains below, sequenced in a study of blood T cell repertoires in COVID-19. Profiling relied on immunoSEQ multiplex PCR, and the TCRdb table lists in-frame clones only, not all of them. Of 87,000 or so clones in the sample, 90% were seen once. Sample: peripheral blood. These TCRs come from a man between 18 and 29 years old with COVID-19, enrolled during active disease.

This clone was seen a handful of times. This CDR3 reads CASSLERGLDGYTF. CDR3 bases: TGTGCCAGCAGCTTGGAAAGGGGGCTGGATGGCTACACCTTC. The chain links TRBV5-5 to TRBJ1-2; 7 nucleotides agree with TRBD1. The CDR3 length is 14 residues. After removal of 0 bases from V and 6 bases from J, the junction contained 5 bases not matched to a gene. Germline-derived CDR1 and CDR2 are SGHKS and YYEKEE (reference sequence).

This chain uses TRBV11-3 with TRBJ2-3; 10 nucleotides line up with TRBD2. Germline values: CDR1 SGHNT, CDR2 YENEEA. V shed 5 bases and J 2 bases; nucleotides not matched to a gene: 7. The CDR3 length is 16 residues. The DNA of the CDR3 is TGTGCCAGCAGCCCCACAGCGGGAGGGTACACAGATACGCAGTATTTT. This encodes CASSPTAGGYTDTQYF.

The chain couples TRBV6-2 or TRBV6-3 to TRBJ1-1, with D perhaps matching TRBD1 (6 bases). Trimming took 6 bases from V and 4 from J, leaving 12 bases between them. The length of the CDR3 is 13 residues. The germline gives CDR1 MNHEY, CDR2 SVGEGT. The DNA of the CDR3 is TGTGCCAGCAGCCCGCCACAGGGCACTGAAGCTTTCTTT. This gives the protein CASSPPQGTEAFF.

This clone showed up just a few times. CDR3 coding DNA: TGTGCCAGCTCACCACGTTTTGAAGGACAGGGGATCTACGAGCAGTACTTC. It yields the protein CASSPRFEGQGIYEQYF. The V call is TRBV18, the J call TRBJ2-7; the match to TRBD1 covers 9 bases. CDR1 and CDR2 from the germline V gene are KGHSH and LQKENI. CDR3 length: 17 amino acids. The trim removed 1 base at V and 3 bases at J, leaving 10 bases unmatched. The full variable domain, with the rest looked up from reference TRBV18 and TRBJ2-7, is NAGVMQNPRHLVRRRGQEARLRCSPMKGHSHVYWYRQLPEEGLKFMVYLQKENIIDESGMPKERFSAEFPKEGPSILRIQQVVRGDSAAYFCASSPRFEGQGIYEQYFGPGTRLTVT.

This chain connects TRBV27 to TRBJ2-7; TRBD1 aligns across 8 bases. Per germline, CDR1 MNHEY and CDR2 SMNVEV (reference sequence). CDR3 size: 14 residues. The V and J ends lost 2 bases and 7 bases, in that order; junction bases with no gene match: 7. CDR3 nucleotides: TGTGCCAGCAGTTTAGGGACAGGCCCCCTAGAGCAGTACTTC. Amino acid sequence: CASSLGTGPLEQYF.

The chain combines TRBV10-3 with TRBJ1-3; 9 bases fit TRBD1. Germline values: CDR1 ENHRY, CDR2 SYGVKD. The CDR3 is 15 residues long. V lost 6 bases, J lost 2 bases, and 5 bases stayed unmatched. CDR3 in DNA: TGTGCCATCAGGCGTTGGGACAGGGCTGGAAACACCATATATTTT. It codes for CAIRRWDRAGNTIYF.

The DNA of the CDR3 is TGTGCCACCAGCAGCCCCGAGGCGGCAGACTATACCTCCACAGATACGCAGTATTTT. This encodes CATSSPEAADYTSTDTQYF. The chain uses TRBV15 and TRBJ2-3; TRBD2 might be the D (5 bases). CDR1 is LNHNV, CDR2 YYDKDF, per germline (reference sequence). Trimming left V 3 bases short and J 2 bases short, with 24 bases between. There are 19 residues in the CDR3. Variable domain in full (rest from reference TRBV15 and TRBJ2-3): DAMVIQNPRYQVTQFGKPVTLSCSQTLNHNVMYWYQQKSSQAPKLLFHYYDKDFNNEADTPDNFQSRRPNTSFCFLDIRSPGLGDTAMYLCATSSPEAADYTSTDTQYFGPGTRLTVL.

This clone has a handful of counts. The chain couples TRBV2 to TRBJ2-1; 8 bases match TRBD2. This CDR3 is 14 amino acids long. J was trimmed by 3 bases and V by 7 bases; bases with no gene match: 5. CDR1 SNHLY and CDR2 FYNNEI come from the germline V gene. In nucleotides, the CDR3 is TGTGCCAGCACATCTAGCGGGTACTACAATGAGCAGTTCTTC. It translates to CASTSSGYYNEQFF.

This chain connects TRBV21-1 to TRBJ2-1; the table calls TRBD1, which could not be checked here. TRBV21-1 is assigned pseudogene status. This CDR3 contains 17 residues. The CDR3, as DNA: TGTGCCAGCAGCAAAAAGGGGGACAAGCCCGGGGCAGGTGAGCAGTTCTTC. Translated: CASSKKGDKPGAGEQFF.

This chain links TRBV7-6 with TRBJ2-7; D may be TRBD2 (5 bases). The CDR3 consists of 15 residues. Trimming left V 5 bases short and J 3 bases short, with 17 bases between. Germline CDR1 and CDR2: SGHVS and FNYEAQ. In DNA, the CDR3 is TGTGCCAGCAGCAAACGCGGGTCAAATTACTACGAGCAGTACTTC. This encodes CASSKRGSNYYEQYF.

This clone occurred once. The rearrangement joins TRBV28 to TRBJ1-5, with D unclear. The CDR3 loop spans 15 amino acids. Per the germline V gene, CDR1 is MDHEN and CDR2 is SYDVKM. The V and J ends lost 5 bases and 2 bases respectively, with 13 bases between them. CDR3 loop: CASSPRGGRNQPQHF. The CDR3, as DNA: TGTGCCAGCAGTCCCCGGGGTGGTCGCAATCAGCCCCAGCATTTT.

The CDR3 nucleotides are TGTGCCAGCAGCGTAGATCCCGGGGGGAGGGGCTACACCTTC. Its translation: CASSVDPGGRGYTF. The chain employs TRBV9 and TRBJ1-2, with a weak D call TRBD1 (5 bases). V dropped 0 bases and J dropped 8 bases, with 14 bases sitting between them. CDR3 length: 14 amino acids. Per the germline V gene, CDR1 is SGDLS and CDR2 is YYNGEE.

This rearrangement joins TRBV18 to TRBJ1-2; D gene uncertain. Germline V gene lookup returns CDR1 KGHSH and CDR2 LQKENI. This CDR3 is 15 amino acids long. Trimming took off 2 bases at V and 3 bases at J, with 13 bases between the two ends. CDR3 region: CASSPNPQVDYGYTF. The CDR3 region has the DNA TGTGCCAGCTCACCAAACCCCCAGGTGGACTATGGCTACACCTTC.

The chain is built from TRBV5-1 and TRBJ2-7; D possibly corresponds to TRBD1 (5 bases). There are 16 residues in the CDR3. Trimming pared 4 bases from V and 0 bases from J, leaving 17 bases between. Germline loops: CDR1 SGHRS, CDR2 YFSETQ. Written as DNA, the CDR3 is TGCGCCAGCAGCCCCTGGGGCGGACCCAGCTCCTACGAGCAGTACTTC. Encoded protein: CASSPWGGPSSYEQYF.

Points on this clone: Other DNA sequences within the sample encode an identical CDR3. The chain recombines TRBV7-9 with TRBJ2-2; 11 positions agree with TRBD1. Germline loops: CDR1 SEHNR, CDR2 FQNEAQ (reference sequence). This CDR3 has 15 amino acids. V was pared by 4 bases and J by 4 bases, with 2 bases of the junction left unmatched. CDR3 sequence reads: CASSSDRGPTGELFF. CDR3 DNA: TGTGCCAGCAGCTCGGACAGGGGGCCCACCGGGGAGCTGTTTTTT.

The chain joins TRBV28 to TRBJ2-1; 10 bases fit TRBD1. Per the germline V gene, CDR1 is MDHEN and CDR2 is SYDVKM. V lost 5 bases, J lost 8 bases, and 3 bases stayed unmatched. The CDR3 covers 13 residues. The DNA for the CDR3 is TGTGCCAGCAGTGGGACAGGGGCTTATGAGCAGTTCTTC. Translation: CASSGTGAYEQFF.

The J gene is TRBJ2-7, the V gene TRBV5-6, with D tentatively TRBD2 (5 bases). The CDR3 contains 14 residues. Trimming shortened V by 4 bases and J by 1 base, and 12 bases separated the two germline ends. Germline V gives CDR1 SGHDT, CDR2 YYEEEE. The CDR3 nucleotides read TGTGCCAGCAGCAGGCGGGCGAGTTCCTACGAGCAGTACTTC. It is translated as CASSRRASSYEQYF.

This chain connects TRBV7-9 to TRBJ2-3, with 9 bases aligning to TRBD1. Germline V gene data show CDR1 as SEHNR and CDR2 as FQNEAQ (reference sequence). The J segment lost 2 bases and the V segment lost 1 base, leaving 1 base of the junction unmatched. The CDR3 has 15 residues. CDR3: CASSLGTGDTDTQYF. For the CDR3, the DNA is TGTGCCAGCAGCTTAGGGACAGGGGACACAGATACGCAGTATTTT.

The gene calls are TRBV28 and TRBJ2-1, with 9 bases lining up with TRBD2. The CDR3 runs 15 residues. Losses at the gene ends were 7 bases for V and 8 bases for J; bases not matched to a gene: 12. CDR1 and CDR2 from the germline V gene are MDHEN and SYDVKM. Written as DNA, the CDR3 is TGTGCCAGCATACTTACAGTAGCGGGAGTCGATGAGCAGTTCTTC. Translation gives CASILTVAGVDEQFF.

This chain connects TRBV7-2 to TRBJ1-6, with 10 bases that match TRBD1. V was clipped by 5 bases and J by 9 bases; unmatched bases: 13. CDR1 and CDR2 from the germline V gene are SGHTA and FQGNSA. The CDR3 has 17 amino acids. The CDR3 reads CASSENIGQGVRSPLHF. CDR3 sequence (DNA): TGTGCCAGCAGCGAAAATATCGGACAGGGGGTACGTTCACCCCTCCACTTT.

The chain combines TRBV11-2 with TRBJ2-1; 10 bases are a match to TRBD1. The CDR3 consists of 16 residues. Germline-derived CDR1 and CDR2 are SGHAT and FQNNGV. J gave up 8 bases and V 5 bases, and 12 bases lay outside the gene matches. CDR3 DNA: TGTGCCAGCAGCCGCAGGACAGGGGGTCGAGGCGATGAGCAGTTCTTC. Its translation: CASSRRTGGRGDEQFF. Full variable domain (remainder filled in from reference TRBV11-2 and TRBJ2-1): EAGVAQSPRYKIIEKRQSVAFWCNPISGHATLYWYQQILGQGPKLLIQFQNNGVVDDSQLPKDRFSAERLKGVDSTLKIQPAKLEDSAVYLCASSRRTGGRGDEQFFGPGTRLTVL.

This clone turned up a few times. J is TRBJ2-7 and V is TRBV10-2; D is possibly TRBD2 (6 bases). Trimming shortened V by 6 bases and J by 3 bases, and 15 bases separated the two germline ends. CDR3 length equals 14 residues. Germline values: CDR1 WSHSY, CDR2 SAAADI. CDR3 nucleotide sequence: TGCGCCAGCAGCTCGGGACTCTCGGTCTACGAGCAGTACTTC. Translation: CASSSGLSVYEQYF.

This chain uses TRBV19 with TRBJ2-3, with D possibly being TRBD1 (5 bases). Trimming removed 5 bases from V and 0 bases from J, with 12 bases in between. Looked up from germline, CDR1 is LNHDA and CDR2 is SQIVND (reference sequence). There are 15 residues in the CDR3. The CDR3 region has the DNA TGTGCCAGTAGTTTCTTGAGACAGAGCACAGATACGCAGTATTTT. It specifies CASSFLRQSTDTQYF.

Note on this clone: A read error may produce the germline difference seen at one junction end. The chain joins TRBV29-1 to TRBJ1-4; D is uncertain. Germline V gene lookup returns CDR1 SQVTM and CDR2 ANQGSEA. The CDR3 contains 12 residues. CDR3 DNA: TGCAGCGTCACTGGGCCAGCGGGGAAACTGCTTTTT. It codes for CSVTGPAGKLLF.

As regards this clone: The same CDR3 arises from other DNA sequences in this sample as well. As DNA, the CDR3 is TGTGCCAGCAGTTACCGAGGACAGGGTGTGTACGAGCAGTACTTC. It is translated as CASSYRGQGVYEQYF. This chain uses TRBV6-5 with TRBJ2-7; 8 nucleotides agree with TRBD1. V lost 2 bases to trimming and J lost 4 bases; unmatched junction nucleotides: 7. From germline, CDR1 is MNHEY and CDR2 SVGAGI. This CDR3 has 15 residues.

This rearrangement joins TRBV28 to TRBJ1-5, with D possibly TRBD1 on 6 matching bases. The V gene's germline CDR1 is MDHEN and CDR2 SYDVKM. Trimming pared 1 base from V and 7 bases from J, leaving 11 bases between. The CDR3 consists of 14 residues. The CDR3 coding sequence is TGTGCCAGCAGTTTATACAGGGAGGGACAGCCCCAGCATTTT. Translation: CASSLYREGQPQHF.